This TCR beta chain is drawn from a study of siplizumab effects on memory and regulatory T cells. The germline V gene has CDR1 MDHEN and CDR2 SYDVKM. CDR3 length equals 14 residues. The V gene end was trimmed by 5 bases and the J gene end by 7 bases; junction bases not matched to a gene: 6. Sequencing used immunoSEQ multiplex PCR; TCRdb keeps in-frame clones, though not all of them. The repertoire holds 100,000 or so clones, with 85% to 95% as singletons. The chain couples TRBV28 to TRBJ2-1, with TRBD2 identical over 9 bases. Material for sequencing was CD4+ T cells sorted from blood. The TCR originated in a human donor in good health. DNA of the CDR3: TGTGCCAGCAGTGGCGGGGGGGCCTGGAATGAGCAGTTCTTC. It is translated as CASSGGGAWNEQFF.